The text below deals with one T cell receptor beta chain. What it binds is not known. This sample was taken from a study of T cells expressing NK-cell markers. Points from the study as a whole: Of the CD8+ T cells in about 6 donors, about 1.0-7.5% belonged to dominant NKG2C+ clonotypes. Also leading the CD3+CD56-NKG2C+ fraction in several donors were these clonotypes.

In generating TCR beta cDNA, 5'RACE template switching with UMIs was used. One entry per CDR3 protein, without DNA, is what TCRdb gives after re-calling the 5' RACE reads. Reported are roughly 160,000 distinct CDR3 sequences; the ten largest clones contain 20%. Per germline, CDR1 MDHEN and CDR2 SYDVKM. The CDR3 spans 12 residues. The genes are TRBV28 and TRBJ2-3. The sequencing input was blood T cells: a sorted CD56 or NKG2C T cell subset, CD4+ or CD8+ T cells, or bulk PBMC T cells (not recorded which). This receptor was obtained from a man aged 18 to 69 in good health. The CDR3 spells CASSFQFVPQYF.